These 10 T cell receptor beta chains share one sample of origin, sequenced in a study of shared clonotypes between healthy human individuals. Repertoires were generated with immunoSEQ multiplex PCR, while TCRdb's copy carries only in-frame clones and drops some. The sample has under 650,000 clones; roughly 95% are singletons. The sample was naive CD4+ T cells sorted from blood. Subset in this sample: CD45RA+ positively selected. Receptors originate from a woman younger than 45 in good health.

The chain is built from TRBV28 and TRBJ1-1, with TRBD1 identical over 7 bases. This CDR3 is built from 16 residues. Germline V gene sequence: CDR1 MDHEN, CDR2 SYDVKM. The trim removed 6 bases at V and 2 bases at J, leaving 12 bases unmatched. The CDR3, as DNA: TGTGCCAGCAGCCGCGGGAGGACAGGTGTTAACACTGAAGCTTTCTTT. Amino acid sequence: CASSRGRTGVNTEAFF. The whole variable domain, remainder taken from reference TRBV28 and TRBJ1-1, is DVKVTQSSRYLVKRTGEKVFLECVQDMDHENMFWYRQDPGLGLRLIYFSYDVKMKEKGDIPEGYSVSREKKERFSLILESASTNQTSMYLCASSRGRTGVNTEAFFGQGTRLTVV.

The CDR3 protein is CASSSSGWENTEAFF. The CDR3, as DNA: TGTGCCAGCAGTTCGTCAGGGTGGGAGAACACTGAAGCTTTCTTT. The chain carries TRBV6-1 and TRBJ1-1; TRBD1 might be the D (5 bases). Germline lookup yields CDR1 MNHNS and CDR2 SASEGT. With 5 bases removed from V and 1 base from J, the gap between germline ends came to 14 bases. The CDR3 covers 15 residues.

J is TRBJ1-2 and V is TRBV4-2, with 9 bases matching TRBD1. This CDR3 has 15 amino acids. V trimming: 5 bases; J trimming: 2 bases; junction bases outside the gene matches: 6. Germline CDR1 is LGHNA and CDR2 is YNFKEQ. The CDR3 protein is CASSWPGQGNYGYTF. In nucleotides, the CDR3 is TGTGCCAGCAGCTGGCCGGGACAGGGAAACTATGGCTACACCTTC.

V is TRBV2 and J is TRBJ1-2; D unresolved. The CDR3 is 11 residues long. Germline loops: CDR1 SNHLY, CDR2 FYNNEI. The germline V and J ends were trimmed by 8 bases and 3 bases, with 7 bases remaining between them. The CDR3 DNA reads TGTGCCAGCTCGGATTACTATGGCTACACCTTC. It is translated as CASSDYYGYTF.

The chain joins TRBV6-5 to TRBJ2-7; 9 bases match TRBD1. The J segment lost 4 bases and the V segment lost 8 bases, leaving 9 bases of the junction unmatched. Germline V CDR1 and CDR2: MNHEY, SVGAGI. This CDR3 spans 14 amino acids. Here the CDR3 DNA reads TGTGCCAGCGGCTGGACAGGGGAAGTATACGAGCAGTACTTC. Translating it yields CASGWTGEVYEQYF.

The rearrangement uses TRBV29-1 and TRBJ1-3, with D uncertain. This CDR3 region has 14 residues. Germline V lookup: CDR1 SQVTM, CDR2 ANQGSEA. Trimming left V 0 bases short and J 2 bases short, with 8 bases between. CDR3 nucleotide sequence: TGCAGCGTTGAAGAATCCAGACCTGGAAACACCATATATTTT. As protein: CSVEESRPGNTIYF.

The chain is built from TRBV19 and TRBJ1-1; 7 nucleotides match TRBD1. CDR3 length: 17 residues. V trimming: 5 bases; J trimming: 0 bases; junction bases outside the gene matches: 12. Germline V gives CDR1 LNHDA, CDR2 SQIVND (reference sequence). CDR3 nucleotides: TGTGCCAGTAGTCCCACCCCCGCAGGGGGAATGAACACTGAAGCTTTCTTT. Its protein is CASSPTPAGGMNTEAFF.

The rearrangement joins TRBV2 to TRBJ2-3; D gene ambiguous. The length of the CDR3 is 15 residues. Trimming stripped 3 bases from V and 1 base from J, with 11 bases between. CDR1 and CDR2 (germline): SNHLY, FYNNEI. The CDR3 sequence: CASSDYKGGTDTQYF. The CDR3 coding sequence is TGTGCCAGCAGTGATTACAAGGGTGGCACAGATACGCAGTATTTT.

The chain employs TRBV30 and TRBJ1-5; D might be TRBD1 (6 bases). From germline, CDR1 is GTSNPN and CDR2 SVGIG (reference sequence). The CDR3 runs to 16 residues. The germline V and J ends were trimmed by 4 bases and 0 bases, with 16 bases remaining between them. The CDR3 here is CAWTPTGLYSNQPQHF. In DNA form, the CDR3 reads TGTGCCTGGACCCCCACAGGGTTGTATAGCAATCAGCCCCAGCATTTT.

The chain links TRBV5-6 to TRBJ1-2; D is ambiguous. The CDR3 spans 11 residues. V was trimmed by 0 bases and J by 7 bases, leaving 4 bases between them. Germline CDR1 is SGHDT and CDR2 is YYEEEE. DNA for the CDR3: TGTGCCAGCAGCTTGGGGTTTGGCTACACCTTC. Translation: CASSLGFGYTF.